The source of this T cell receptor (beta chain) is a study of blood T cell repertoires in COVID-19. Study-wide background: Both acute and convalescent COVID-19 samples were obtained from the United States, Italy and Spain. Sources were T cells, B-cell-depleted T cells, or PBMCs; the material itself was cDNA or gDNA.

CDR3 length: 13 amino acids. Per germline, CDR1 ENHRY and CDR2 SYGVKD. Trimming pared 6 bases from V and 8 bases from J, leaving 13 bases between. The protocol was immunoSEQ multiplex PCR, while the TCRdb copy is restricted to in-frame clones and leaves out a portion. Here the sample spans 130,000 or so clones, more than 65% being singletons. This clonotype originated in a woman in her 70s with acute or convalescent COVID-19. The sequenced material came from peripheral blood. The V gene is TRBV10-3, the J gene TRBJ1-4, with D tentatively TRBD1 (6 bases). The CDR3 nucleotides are TGTGCCATCAGGGGGCAGGGGAACGAAAAACTGTTTTTT. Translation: CAIRGQGNEKLFF.